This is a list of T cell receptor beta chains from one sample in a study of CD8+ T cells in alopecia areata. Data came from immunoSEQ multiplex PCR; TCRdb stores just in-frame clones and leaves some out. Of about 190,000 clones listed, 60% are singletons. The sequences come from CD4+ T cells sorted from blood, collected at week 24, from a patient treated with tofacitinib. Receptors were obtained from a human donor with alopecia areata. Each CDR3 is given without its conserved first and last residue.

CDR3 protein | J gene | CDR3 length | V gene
AIRTGGELF | TRBJ2-2 | 9 | TRBV2
AWSLLQETQY | TRBJ2-5 | 10 | TRBV30
ASSTGTGASYGYT | TRBJ1-2 | 13 | TRBV25-1
ASSSLRGQGPTEAF | TRBJ1-1 | 14 | TRBV5-1
SVPQDSGANVLT | TRBJ2-6 | 12 | TRBV29-1
ASSQDGGRVGELF | TRBJ2-2 | 13 | TRBV4-3
SVFSYEQY | TRBJ2-7 | 8 | TRBV29-1
ASSQYSGANVLT | TRBJ2-6 | 12 | TRBV4-1
ASSVVGGETEAF | TRBJ1-1 | 12 | TRBV9
ASSLNYKNIQY | TRBJ2-4 | 11 | TRBV7-2
ASSFRGLNTGELF | TRBJ2-2 | 13 | TRBV7-9
SAGQGSGETQY | TRBJ2-5 | 11 | TRBV29-1
ASSDLGGKAKNIQY | TRBJ2-4 | 14 | TRBV6-4
ASSLQENTEAF | TRBJ1-1 | 11 | TRBV27
ASSVLAGGPHEQF | TRBJ2-1 | 13 | TRBV9
SVGSHTGELF | TRBJ2-2 | 10 | TRBV29-1
SVRDTNTEAF | TRBJ1-1 | 10 | TRBV29-1
ASSPRAPSGGTYNEQF | TRBJ2-1 | 16 | TRBV18
ASSPDATKNIQY | TRBJ2-4 | 12 | TRBV5-6
ASSLLGPGELF | TRBJ2-2 | 11 | TRBV28
ASTGAYLGNTIY | TRBJ1-3 | 12 | TRBV28
ASSVGSEVSPLH | TRBJ1-6 | 12 | TRBV9
ASSLDGGNTEAF | TRBJ1-1 | 12 | TRBV18
SVPPGGGTEAF | TRBJ1-1 | 11 | TRBV29-1
ASSTGQGAREKLF | TRBJ1-4 | 13 | TRBV7-2
AISEREASYNEQF | TRBJ2-1 | 13 | TRBV10-3
SVGQSNYGYT | TRBJ1-2 | 10 | TRBV29-1
ASRLAGLSYNEQF | TRBJ2-1 | 13 | TRBV27
ASVGSGGAQYNEQF | TRBJ2-1 | 14 | TRBV5-6
ASSLDVGTQY | TRBJ2-3 | 10 | TRBV7-2
ATKVGSYNEQF | TRBJ2-1 | 11 | TRBV15
ASSVGEGTRSYT | TRBJ1-2 | 12 | TRBV9
SVASGTHNQPQH | TRBJ1-5 | 12 | TRBV29-1
SVLGTTHYNEQF | TRBJ2-1 | 12 | TRBV29-1
SVSTGGGYGYT | TRBJ1-2 | 11 | TRBV29-1
ASGRGYEQY | TRBJ2-7 | 9 | TRBV10-1
ASSLGIGGGRETQY | TRBJ2-5 | 14 | TRBV11-2
ASSDLVQNGANVLT | TRBJ2-6 | 14 | TRBV6-1
SVRGQMSGELF | TRBJ2-2 | 11 | TRBV29-1
ASSQDQGAGELF | TRBJ2-2 | 12 | TRBV4-3